This T cell receptor (beta chain) was profiled in a study of cytomegalovirus exposure and HLA in healthy donors. Study as a whole: In a later analysis, the 100 to 150 validation repertoires were reported to have used the same platform as the 550 to 850 first-cohort repertoires. General study points: In vitro work confirmed that a few CMV-associated chains recognize CMV antigens. Most TCR sequences showed up rarely, but some public TCRs showed up in many donors.

Libraries were prepared by immunoSEQ multiplex PCR; TCRdb keeps only in-frame clonotypes and omits some of them. The profile shows roughly 60,000 clones, 85% to 95% of them singletons. Germline CDR1 reads SGHRS; CDR2 reads YFSETQ. This CDR3 is 14 amino acids long. Trimming took 7 bases from V and 2 from J; bases not matched to a gene: 9. Of note for this clone: Antigen unknown.

Separation from the roughly 600-subject first cohort characterized the roughly 120-subject validation cohort, to which the donors belonged. The sequenced sample was PBMCs. The chain has TRBV5-1 and TRBJ2-7, with 7 bases fitting TRBD1. This sequence originates from a man younger than 35 in good health and CMV-seronegative. This CDR3 is CASGSGTAAYEQYF. Here the CDR3 DNA reads TGCGCCAGCGGCTCCGGGACAGCAGCCTACGAGCAGTACTTC.